A single sample gave rise to the 23 T cell receptor beta chains below, sequenced in a study of early T cells in non-severe SARS-CoV-2 infection. One entry per CDR3 protein, called by TCRdb with MiXCR from the 5' RACE reads. This table has 66,000 or so distinct CDR3 sequences, 11% appearing once. The source material was whole blood. Receptors originate from an adult who was a healthcare worker with PCR-confirmed SARS-CoV-2 infection or an uninfected control (not recorded which).

This clonotype was observed a few times. J is TRBJ1-4 and V is TRBV4-1, with no clear D. V dropped 3 bases and J dropped 8 bases, with 10 bases sitting between them. This CDR3 comprises 13 residues. Germline V gene data show CDR1 as MGHRA and CDR2 as YSYEKL. DNA for the CDR3: TGCGCCAGCAGCCACCCCGAGGCGGAAAAACTGTTTTTT. It yields the protein CASSHPEAEKLFF.

This clonotype was recorded many times. This rearrangement joins TRBV20-1 to TRBJ2-2, with 7 nucleotides matching TRBD1. CDR3 length: 17 amino acids. Looked up from germline, CDR1 is DFQATT and CDR2 is SNEGSKA (reference sequence). Trimming at V came to 0 bases and at J to 3 bases, leaving 10 bases not matched to a gene. The CDR3 region is CSARDLLATGDTGELFF. CDR3 coding DNA: TGCAGTGCTAGAGATCTCTTAGCTACAGGGGACACCGGGGAGCTGTTTTTT.

At least ten counts were recorded for this clonotype. This chain links TRBV10-3 with TRBJ2-2; 13 bases map to TRBD2. The CDR3 is made up of 18 amino acids. CDR1 is ENHRY, CDR2 SYGVKD, per germline. V was pared by 6 bases and J by 7 bases, with 14 bases of the junction left unmatched. The DNA of the CDR3 is TGTGCCATCAGCTCCCGCCAACTAGCGGGGGGGCTGGACGGGGAGCTGTTTTTT. The encoded protein is CAISSRQLAGGLDGELFF.

This clonotype was observed many times. The chain links TRBV12-3 or TRBV12-4 to TRBJ2-2; TRBD2 agrees at 13 bases. The CDR3 consists of 17 residues. V was pared by 6 bases and J by 2 bases, with 6 bases of the junction left unmatched. The chain's CDR3 is CASRSGTSGANTGELFF. DNA for the CDR3: TGTGCCAGCAGATCCGGGACTAGCGGGGCAAACACCGGGGAGCTGTTTTTT.

About this clonotype: With a much larger clone just one base away, this may be a read error. V is TRBV20-1 and J is TRBJ2-3; D is unresolved. The CDR3 length is 12 residues. Deletions cut 4 bases from V and 4 bases from J, with 9 bases between. Germline lookup yields CDR1 DFQATT and CDR2 SNEGSKA (reference sequence). The chain's CDR3 is CSAKVRPDTQYF. The DNA for the CDR3 is TGCAGTGCTAAAGTGAGGCCAGATACGCAGTATTTT.

This clonotype came up a few times. This rearrangement joins TRBV20-1 to TRBJ2-3; 13 bases align to TRBD2. The CDR3 totals 18 residues. Germline V gene lookup returns CDR1 DFQATT and CDR2 SNEGSKA (reference sequence). V shed 2 bases and J 1 base; nucleotides not matched to a gene: 9. The CDR3, as DNA: TGCAGTGCTAGACGGTGGACTAGCGGGGGTAGGGGCACAGATACGCAGTATTTT. As protein: CSARRWTSGGRGTDTQYF.

In its sample, this clonotype was seen many times. This chain links TRBV6-2 or TRBV6-3 with TRBJ1-2; D remains unclear. Trimming pared 6 bases from V and 2 bases from J, leaving 4 bases between. CDR1 is MNHEY, CDR2 SVGEGT, per germline. This CDR3 region has 11 residues. CDR3 in amino acids: CASRGNYGYTF. As DNA, the CDR3 is TGTGCCAGCAGGGGGAACTATGGCTACACCTTC.

This clonotype occurred many times. The V call is TRBV18, the J call TRBJ2-1; TRBD1 might be the D (6 bases). Trimming cost V 3 bases and J 6 bases, with 9 bases left between them. Germline CDR1 is KGHSH and CDR2 is LQKENI. This CDR3 has 13 residues. This CDR3 reads CASSPRGGNEQFF. CDR3 sequence (DNA): TGTGCCAGCTCACCTCGAGGGGGCAATGAGCAGTTCTTC.

The chain couples TRBV4-3 to TRBJ1-1; maybe TRBD1 (6 bases). CDR3 length: 15 amino acids. Germline-derived CDR1 and CDR2 are LGHNA and YSLEER. Between the trimmed V and J ends, which lost 0 bases and 4 bases, there was a span of 12 bases. CDR3 sequence: CASSQEWGLGTEAFF. In DNA, the CDR3 is TGCGCCAGCAGCCAAGAGTGGGGGCTCGGCACTGAAGCTTTCTTT.

This rearrangement joins TRBV5-5 to TRBJ1-1; D unclear. With 1 base removed from V and 5 bases from J, the gap between germline ends came to 6 bases. Germline V lookup: CDR1 SGHKS, CDR2 YYEKEE (reference sequence). This CDR3 has 12 residues. The CDR3 sequence: CASSLLLTEAFF. In nucleotides, the CDR3 is TGTGCCAGCAGCTTGCTCCTAACTGAAGCTTTCTTT.

This clonotype was detected many times. This chain connects TRBV29-1 to TRBJ2-2; 14 bases match TRBD2. The CDR3 extends over 15 amino acids. CDR1 is SQVTM, CDR2 ANQGSEA, per germline. Trimming took 4 bases from V and 6 from J; bases not matched to a gene: 4. This CDR3 reads CSVGLAGGPPGELFF. The DNA for the CDR3 is TGCAGCGTTGGACTAGCGGGGGGGCCGCCCGGGGAGCTGTTTTTT.

This clonotype was observed a few times. The rearrangement uses TRBV25-1 and TRBJ1-3; no reliable D call. The CDR3 spans 13 residues. Germline V gene sequence: CDR1 MGHDK, CDR2 SYGVNS. Trimming left V 4 bases short and J 1 base short, with 5 bases between. The CDR3 spells CASSAVSGNTIYF. In DNA form, the CDR3 reads TGTGCCAGCAGTGCTGTTTCTGGAAACACCATATATTTT. Combining the CDR3 with reference TRBV25-1 and TRBJ1-3 gives the whole variable domain EADIYQTPRYLVIGTGKKITLECSQTMGHDKMYWYQQDPGMELHLIHYSYGVNSTEKGDLSSESTVSRIRTEHFPLTLESARPSHTSQYLCASSAVSGNTIYFGEGSWLTVV.

A few counts support this clonotype. The chain employs TRBV4-3 and TRBJ2-7; tentative D call: TRBD2 (5 bases). Germline CDR1 is LGHNA and CDR2 is YSLEER. The germline V and J ends were trimmed by 2 bases and 4 bases, with 15 bases remaining between them. This CDR3 region has 15 residues. The CDR3 loop reads CASSQSLLRGYEQYF. The CDR3 nucleotides read TGCGCCAGCAGCCAATCATTACTACGAGGGTACGAGCAGTACTTC.

This clonotype has ten or more counts. The rearrangement uses TRBV20-1 and TRBJ2-5; TRBD2 matches 11 bases. This CDR3 comprises 14 residues. The J segment lost 0 bases and the V segment lost 6 bases, leaving 3 bases of the junction unmatched. Per the germline V gene, CDR1 is DFQATT and CDR2 is SNEGSKA (reference sequence). The CDR3 DNA follows: TGCAGTGCCAAGACTAGCGGGGACCAAGAGACCCAGTACTTC. Its protein is CSAKTSGDQETQYF.

This rearrangement joins TRBV18 to TRBJ2-5; 12 bases match TRBD1. The CDR3 has 15 residues. CDR1 KGHSH and CDR2 LQKENI come from the germline V gene. V shed 6 bases and J 5 bases; nucleotides not matched to a gene: 7. The CDR3: CASSQGTGGLETQYF. As DNA, the CDR3 is TGTGCCAGCTCTCAAGGGACAGGGGGCCTCGAGACCCAGTACTTC.

The chain combines TRBV5-4 with TRBJ2-5; D not certain. The germline V gene encodes CDR1 SGHNT and CDR2 YYREEE (reference sequence). V lost 4 bases to trimming and J lost 2 bases, with 9 bases between them. The CDR3 loop spans 13 amino acids. CDR3 in amino acids: CASSKEIQETQYF. The CDR3, as DNA: TGTGCCAGCAGCAAAGAGATACAAGAGACCCAGTACTTC.

This clonotype was recorded at least ten times. The chain uses TRBV21-1 and TRBJ2-4; TRBD2 is the table's D call and was not checked against the DNA. TRBV21-1 is described as a pseudogene. The CDR3 totals 18 residues. The CDR3 sequence is CANAQGTSGKKAKNIQYF. In DNA, the CDR3 is TGTGCCAACGCACAGGGGACTAGCGGGAAGAAAGCCAAAAACATTCAGTACTTC.

The sample holds one count of this clonotype. A read error may be the cause here, since a much bigger clone is one base away. The CDR3 region has the DNA TGTGCCAGCAGCGGTAGGGGCTACTCCTTC. The encoded protein is CASSGRGYSF. The gene calls are TRBV9 and TRBJ1-2; a possible D gene is TRBD1 (5 bases). Germline CDR1 SGDLS, CDR2 YYNGEE. The CDR3 totals 10 residues.

This clonotype was seen repeatedly, ten times or more. The J gene is TRBJ2-5, the V gene TRBV20-1, with a possible D match to TRBD2 (6 bases). V lost 4 bases to trimming and J lost 2 bases, with 14 bases between them. Germline V gene data show CDR1 as DFQATT and CDR2 as SNEGSKA (reference sequence). The CDR3 has 14 amino acids. In DNA, the CDR3 is TGCAGTGCTAAGGGCGCCGGGGGACAAGAGACCCAGTACTTC. Translation gives CSAKGAGGQETQYF.

This clonotype was found many times. This rearrangement joins TRBV30 to TRBJ2-3, with D hard to call. This CDR3 contains 13 residues. Germline CDR1 is GTSNPN and CDR2 is SVGIG (reference sequence). Trimming removed 0 bases from V and 3 bases from J, with 7 bases in between. CDR3 loop: CAWSVRTTDTQYF. The CDR3 bases are TGTGCCTGGAGTGTCCGCACGACAGATACGCAGTATTTT.

The V gene is TRBV4-3, the J gene TRBJ2-3, with D unclear. This CDR3 has 16 amino acids. In germline, CDR1 is LGHNA, CDR2 YSLEER. V was cut by 0 bases and J by 1 base, with 11 bases left in between. This chain's CDR3 is CASSQEAVPRTDTQYF. DNA of the CDR3: TGCGCCAGCAGCCAAGAGGCAGTTCCACGCACAGATACGCAGTATTTT.

The gene calls are TRBV9 and TRBJ2-3; D gene ambiguous. Germline V lookup: CDR1 SGDLS, CDR2 YYNGEE. This CDR3 has 15 amino acids. The V gene lost 0 bases and the J gene lost 6 bases, with 14 bases spanning the gap. The CDR3 sequence: CASSVDGVVYDTQYF. CDR3 nucleotides: TGTGCCAGCAGCGTAGATGGGGTGGTCTATGATACGCAGTATTTT.

A few counts support this clonotype. The chain joins TRBV20-1 to TRBJ2-1, with 8 positions matching TRBD1. The CDR3 extends over 14 amino acids. From germline, CDR1 is DFQATT and CDR2 SNEGSKA (reference sequence). V shed 6 bases, J shed 1 base, and the junction held 5 bases outside the gene matches. The CDR3 loop reads CSALDRGSYNEQFF. The CDR3 DNA reads as TGCAGTGCCTTAGACAGGGGTTCCTACAATGAGCAGTTCTTC.